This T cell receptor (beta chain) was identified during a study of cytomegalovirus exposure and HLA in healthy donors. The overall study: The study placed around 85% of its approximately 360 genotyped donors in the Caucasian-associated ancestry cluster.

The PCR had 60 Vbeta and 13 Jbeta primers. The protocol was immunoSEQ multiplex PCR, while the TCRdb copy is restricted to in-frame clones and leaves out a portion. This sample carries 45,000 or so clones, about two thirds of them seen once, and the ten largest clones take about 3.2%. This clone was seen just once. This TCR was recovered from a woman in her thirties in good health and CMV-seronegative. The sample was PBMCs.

CDR3 bases: TGTGCCAGCAGCTTGGGCGGGGCAGGGTCTAATCAGCCCCAGCATTTT. This encodes CASSLGGAGSNQPQHF. The chain uses TRBV5-4 and TRBJ1-5; a weak D match, TRBD1 (5 bases). This CDR3 is built from 16 residues. Deletions cut 0 bases from V and 4 bases from J, with 14 bases between. Germline V CDR1 and CDR2: SGHNT, YYREEE (reference sequence).